These 22 T cell receptor beta chains were all obtained from the same sample, sequenced in a study of post-analysis software for immune sequencing data. Whole-study results and caveats: Comparison of patients with controls showed 4 to 6 TRBV segments more frequent in patients, TRBV5-6, TRBV5-1 and TRBV20-1 among them.

Which antigens these TCRs recognize remains unknown. Incorporated into the TCR beta cDNA libraries were unique molecular identifiers, which served to reduce PCR and sequencing biases. MiXCR was run by TCRdb on the PCR reads, yielding one entry per CDR3 protein. Among some 450,000 distinct CDR3 sequences listed, roughly 45% were seen once. The source material was blood. These receptors all stem from a girl between 5 and 17 years old with multiple sclerosis.

The chain uses TRBV5-4 and TRBJ2-5; TRBD1 matches 9 bases. Trimming cost V 3 bases and J 11 bases; bases outside gene matches: 11. Germline V lookup: CDR1 SGHNT, CDR2 YYREEE (reference sequence). The CDR3 is 14 amino acids. The CDR3 bases are TGTGCCAGCAGCTCACAACAGGGGGCTGGAGAGCAGTACTTC. This translates into CASSSQQGAGEQYF.

V is TRBV25-1 and J is TRBJ2-1, with a weak D call TRBD2 (6 bases). The CDR3 has 16 residues. V shed 3 bases and J shed 4 bases, with 16 bases lying between them. In germline, CDR1 is MGHDK, CDR2 SYGVNS. DNA of the CDR3: TGTGCCAGCAGTGAGAAGCGGGCCAGTCTTTACAATGAGCAGTTCTTC. Its translation is CASSEKRASLYNEQFF.

The CDR3 coding sequence is TGTGCCAGCAGCGTAGAAGAAAGCTCTGGAAACACCATATATTTT. Protein product: CASSVEESSGNTIYF. This rearrangement joins TRBV9 to TRBJ1-3, with D hard to call. CDR1 and CDR2 from the germline V gene are SGDLS and YYNGEE. The germline V and J ends were trimmed by 0 bases and 0 bases, with 7 bases remaining between them. The CDR3 totals 15 residues.

This sequence joins TRBV2 and TRBJ2-1; 7 bases map to TRBD1. The CDR3 extends over 15 amino acids. V shed 5 bases, J shed 2 bases, and the junction held 6 bases outside the gene matches. CDR1 is SNHLY and CDR2 is FYNNEI in the germline V gene. Here the CDR3 reads CASSNQGVAYNEQFF. The CDR3 bases are TGTGCCAGCAGTAATCAGGGGGTTGCCTACAATGAGCAGTTCTTC.

CDR3 coding DNA: TGCAGCGTTTCTCCGGGACGGAACTATGGCTACACCTTC. This translates into CSVSPGRNYGYTF. This sequence joins TRBV29-1 and TRBJ1-2; the D gene is possibly TRBD1 (5 bases). This CDR3 contains 13 residues. From germline, CDR1 is SQVTM and CDR2 ANQGSEA. V shed 5 bases and J shed 2 bases, with 12 bases lying between them.

The chain links TRBV20-1 to TRBJ2-7; D gene ambiguous. CDR1 and CDR2 (germline): DFQATT, SNEGSKA (reference sequence). Trimming cost V 0 bases and J 9 bases, with 3 bases left between them. The CDR3 consists of 9 residues. CDR3 bases: TGCAGTGCTAGAGACCCGCAGTACTTC. It encodes CSARDPQYF.

This clonotype was counted between two and nine times. The chain has TRBV20-1 and TRBJ2-7; 10 bases fit TRBD1. This CDR3 region has 17 residues. The V segment lost 4 bases and the J segment 4 bases; nucleotides outside the gene matches: 16. The V gene's germline CDR1 is DFQATT and CDR2 SNEGSKA (reference sequence). DNA for the CDR3: TGCAGTGCTATAAGGCCCAGAGTGAGGGACAGGGGTTACGAGCAGTACTTC. It translates to CSAIRPRVRDRGYEQYF.

In this sample, this clonotype turned up once. The chain uses TRBV5-1 and TRBJ2-3; D is uncertain. Germline CDR1 reads SGHRS; CDR2 reads YFSETQ. V lost 0 bases, J lost 5 bases, and 10 bases lay in between. This CDR3 contains 14 residues. CDR3 amino acids: CASSLVGLGDTQYF. CDR3 coding DNA: TGCGCCAGCAGCTTGGTGGGGTTAGGAGATACGCAGTATTTT.

The chain is built from TRBV27 and TRBJ1-1; 7 bases are shared with TRBD1. CDR1 is MNHEY, CDR2 SMNVEV, per germline (reference sequence). Trimming at V came to 3 bases and at J to 1 base, leaving 5 bases not matched to a gene. CDR3 size: 15 residues. The chain's CDR3 is CASSFETGRNTEAFF. In DNA, the CDR3 is TGTGCCAGCAGTTTTGAGACAGGGCGGAACACTGAAGCTTTCTTT.

In its sample, this clonotype was seen a few times. The genes are TRBV19 and TRBJ2-1, with 7 nucleotides matching TRBD1. CDR3 length: 13 residues. Germline values: CDR1 LNHDA, CDR2 SQIVND (reference sequence). Trimming cost V 4 bases and J 14 bases; bases outside gene matches: 11. CDR3 coding DNA: TGTGCCAGTAGTAGAGTCGGGACAGAGGTGGAGTTCTTC. Its protein product is CASSRVGTEVEFF.

J is TRBJ2-1 and V is TRBV5-1; no clear D. Germline V lookup: CDR1 SGHRS, CDR2 YFSETQ. The CDR3 consists of 15 residues. V lost 0 bases and J 6 bases, leaving 13 bases between the germline ends. CDR3 residues: CASSLGQDGPNEQFF. The CDR3, as DNA: TGCGCCAGCAGCTTGGGGCAGGATGGCCCCAATGAGCAGTTCTTC.

V is TRBV28 and J is TRBJ2-1, with 11 bases lining up with TRBD2. The germline V gene encodes CDR1 MDHEN and CDR2 SYDVKM. Germline trimming cut 5 bases from V and 6 bases from J; bases unmatched to any gene: 6. This CDR3 is 15 amino acids long. For the CDR3, the DNA is TGTGCCAGCAGTACTAGCGGGAGCGTTCGCAATGAGCAGTTCTTC. Translated: CASSTSGSVRNEQFF.

The V gene is TRBV12-3 or TRBV12-4, the J gene TRBJ2-7, with TRBD2 matching over 8 bases. With 1 base clipped from V and 1 base from J, the junction kept 6 bases outside the gene matches. The CDR3 covers 16 residues. CDR3 DNA: TGTGCCAGCAGTTTAGTCCCGGCGGGGGGTTCCTACGAGCAGTACTTC. This codes for CASSLVPAGGSYEQYF.

V usage is TRBV12-3 or TRBV12-4 and J usage is TRBJ1-2, with 7 bases identical to TRBD1. There are 13 residues in the CDR3. Germline trimming cut 3 bases from V and 9 bases from J; bases unmatched to any gene: 7. For the CDR3, the DNA is TGTGCCAGCAGTTTGAGGGGGCGCGGGAGCTACACCTTC. Translated, it gives CASSLRGRGSYTF.

The chain uses TRBV7-3 and TRBJ2-5, with D perhaps TRBD1 (6 bases). Germline CDR1 reads SGHTA; CDR2 reads FQGTGA. V gave up 3 bases and J gave up 4 bases, with 12 bases separating them. The CDR3 extends over 14 amino acids. CDR3 in DNA: TGTGCCAGCAGCTTGGGAGACAGGCGAGAGACCCAGTACTTC. This translates into CASSLGDRRETQYF.

The genes are TRBV11-1 and TRBJ1-1; 9 nucleotides match TRBD1. CDR1 and CDR2 from the germline V gene are SGHAT and FQDESV (reference sequence). CDR3 length equals 15 residues. V shed 2 bases, J shed 5 bases, and the junction held 6 bases outside the gene matches. The CDR3 spells CASSLWTGEGTEAFF. As DNA, the CDR3 is TGTGCCAGCAGCTTATGGACAGGGGAAGGGACTGAAGCTTTCTTT.

This clonotype has a handful of counts. The chain carries TRBV27 and TRBJ2-7; D remains unclear. Germline CDR1 is MNHEY and CDR2 is SMNVEV (reference sequence). The CDR3 length is 13 residues. V was clipped by 6 bases and J by 0 bases, with 9 bases between them. CDR3 residues: CASSQLSSYEQYF. The DNA of the CDR3 is TGTGCCAGCAGCCAGTTGAGCTCCTACGAGCAGTACTTC.

The chain joins TRBV7-2 to TRBJ1-4; D perhaps matches TRBD1 (5 bases). V was clipped by 2 bases and J by 3 bases, with 16 bases between them. Germline V gene data show CDR1 as SGHTA and CDR2 as FQGNSA. The CDR3 loop spans 17 amino acids. The CDR3 nucleotides read TGTGCCAGCAGCTTACTCGGGGCGGATGCGGCTAATGAAAAACTGTTTTTT. Protein product: CASSLLGADAANEKLFF.

This chain uses TRBV12-5 with TRBJ2-7, with TRBD2 as a possible D gene (6 bases). The CDR3 spans 12 residues. Germline CDR1 reads LGHNT; CDR2 reads FRNRAP. V lost 9 bases, J lost 6 bases, and 15 bases lay in between. CDR3 loop: CASSGSPSEQYF. The CDR3 coding sequence is TGTGCTAGCAGCGGGTCCCCTTCCGAGCAGTACTTC.

The genes are TRBV5-1 and TRBJ2-2, with TRBD2 matching 7 bases. CDR3 length: 15 residues. Per germline, CDR1 SGHRS and CDR2 YFSETQ. V gave up 3 bases and J gave up 5 bases; unmatched junction bases: 7. CDR3: CASSWAGAGTGELFF. DNA of the CDR3: TGCGCCAGCAGCTGGGCGGGAGCAGGGACCGGGGAGCTGTTTTTT.

The CDR3 here is CASSLTGYETQYF. CDR3 DNA sequence: TGTGCCAGCAGCTTGACAGGGTACGAGACCCAGTACTTC. The gene calls are TRBV7-3 and TRBJ2-5; 7 nucleotides agree with TRBD1. Trimming at V came to 3 bases and at J to 5 bases, leaving 3 bases not matched to a gene. Germline V gives CDR1 SGHTA, CDR2 FQGTGA. This CDR3 has 13 amino acids.

In the case of this clonotype: A much larger clone lies a single base off, so this may be a read error. The V call is TRBV29-1, the J call TRBJ2-1; TRBD2 is a possible D gene (5 bases). The CDR3 runs 14 residues. V was cut by 4 bases and J by 6 bases, with 16 bases left in between. CDR1 is SQVTM and CDR2 is ANQGSEA in the germline V gene. The CDR3 reads CSVVRAEECNEQFF. The CDR3 DNA is TGCAGCGTTGTGAGAGCGGAGGAGTGCAATGAGCAGTTCTTC.